This TCR beta chain was observed in a study of T-cell memory formation after mild COVID-19. This clonotype was seen ten or more times. This CDR3 has 16 residues. V lost 4 bases and J lost 0; bases outside the gene matches: 8. CDR1 is SGHRS and CDR2 is YFSETQ in the germline V gene. TCRdb processed the 5' RACE reads anew with MiXCR; each CDR3 protein has one entry. The sample lists fewer than 550,000 distinct CDR3 sequences; over 15% were seen once. The TCR comes from an adult woman who had mild COVID-19 (a few samples of this study predate the infection). Cell type and time point are not known. The chain recombines TRBV5-1 with TRBJ2-7; 9 bases agree with TRBD1. The sequenced sample was PBMCs or a T cell subset sorted from them (not recorded which). The CDR3 loop reads CASSHTPGQGSYEQYF. As DNA, the CDR3 is TGCGCCAGCAGCCACACTCCGGGACAGGGCTCCTACGAGCAGTACTTC.